The next 5 T cell receptor beta chains were all read from a single sample in a study of CD4 and CD8 cells across lung adenocarcinoma regions. Using its own MiXCR run on the PCR reads, TCRdb lists one record per CDR3 protein. The data contain about 20,000 distinct CDR3 sequences, less than 70% of them singletons. Specimen: CD8+ T cells from the center of a lung tumor. All receptors derive from a female donor with lung adenocarcinoma. The CD4 and CD8 labels of this study may be unreliable.

The DNA for the CDR3 is TGTGCCAGCAGTCCAGTTGACTCGGGGGGGCAGTACTTC. Amino acids: CASSPVDSGGQYF. This chain uses TRBV6-1 with TRBJ2-5; 8 bases map to TRBD2. Germline CDR1 MNHNS, CDR2 SASEGT. The CDR3 is 13 amino acids. V lost 5 bases and J lost 11; bases outside the gene matches: 10.

The chain carries TRBV10-2 and TRBJ2-2; TRBD2 aligns across 11 bases. J lost 5 bases, V lost 6 bases, and 5 bases had no gene match. The length of the CDR3 is 15 residues. Germline lookup yields CDR1 WSHSY and CDR2 SAAADI. CDR3 bases: TGCGCCAGCAGGTGGACTAGCGGGTCTACCGGGGAGCTGTTTTTT. The encoded protein is CASRWTSGSTGELFF.

This rearrangement joins TRBV10-1 to TRBJ2-4; D is unclear. With the DNA end fitting TRBJ2-3 better, the J assignment may be wrong. The CDR3 is 14 amino acids. Germline CDR1 is WNHNN and CDR2 is SYGVQD (reference sequence). The CDR3: CRGTVRQATNTQYF. CDR3 nucleotide sequence: TGCCGCGGCACGGTCAGGCAAGCCACAAACACGCAGTATTTT.

The gene calls are TRBV7-2 and TRBJ2-5; D is undetermined. Trimming pared 1 base from V and 1 base from J, leaving 7 bases between. Germline V CDR1 and CDR2: SGHTA, FQGNSA. The CDR3 is made up of 14 amino acids. CDR3 DNA: TGTGCCAGCAGCTTAGATACAGTCCAAGAGACCCAGTACTTC. As protein: CASSLDTVQETQYF. The whole variable domain, remainder taken from reference TRBV7-2 and TRBJ2-5, is GAGVSQSPSNKVTEKGKDVELRCDPISGHTALYWYRQSLGQGLEFLIYFQGNSAPDKSGLPSDRFSAERTGGSVSTLTIQRTQQEDSAVYLCASSLDTVQETQYFGPGTRLLVL.

The V gene is TRBV6-1, the J gene TRBJ2-2, with TRBD2 identical over 9 bases. This CDR3 contains 15 residues. Unmatched junction bases numbered 1, after V lost 2 bases and J lost 3 bases. The V gene's germline CDR1 is MNHNS and CDR2 SASEGT. The CDR3 is CASSELAGHTGELFF. The DNA of the CDR3 is TGTGCCAGCAGTGAACTAGCGGGACACACCGGGGAGCTGTTTTTT.